These 22 T cell receptor beta chains were sequenced from one sample in a study of T cells in Graves' hyperthyroidism and ophthalmopathy. It was RNA transcripts that yielded the amplified TCR beta CDR3 regions. Carried out on the TCR CDR3, a first-round RT-PCR used the HTBI primer set. One entry per CDR3 protein results from TCRdb running MiXCR on the multiplex PCR reads. The sample comprises about 600,000 distinct CDR3 sequences, about a sixth of which are singletons, and under 3.5% rests with the top ten. The material sequenced was blood. The source is a middle-aged woman with Graves' ophthalmopathy.

This clonotype was observed a few times. This chain links TRBV6-1 with TRBJ2-3; D might be TRBD2 (6 bases). The V and J ends lost 5 bases and 8 bases respectively, with 20 bases between them. CDR1 and CDR2 from the germline V gene are MNHNS and SASEGT. The CDR3 has 15 residues. The chain's CDR3 is CASSRSHPGSGTQYF. The CDR3, as DNA: TGTGCCAGCAGTCGGTCTCACCCGGGTAGCGGTACGCAGTATTTT.

This clonotype was counted a few times. The rearrangement joins TRBV5-1 to TRBJ1-2; D perhaps matches TRBD1 (5 bases). The CDR3 consists of 17 residues. V was trimmed by 0 bases and J by 4 bases, leaving 19 bases between them. The germline gives CDR1 SGHRS, CDR2 YFSETQ. In nucleotides, the CDR3 is TGCGCCAGCAGCTTGGCCACTGGGGCCCGACCCCCCTATGGCTACACCTTC. It specifies CASSLATGARPPYGYTF.

At least ten counts were recorded for this clonotype. The chain employs TRBV30 and TRBJ2-7; no clear D. CDR1 and CDR2 (germline): GTSNPN, SVGIG (reference sequence). The CDR3 sequence is 12 residues long. The ends were cut back, 0 bases at V and 6 bases at J, with 9 bases in the middle. The CDR3 loop reads CAWSVNPLEQYF. In DNA form, the CDR3 reads TGTGCCTGGAGTGTAAACCCACTCGAGCAGTACTTC.

This clonotype was counted only a few times. The J gene is TRBJ2-3, the V gene TRBV18; D remains unclear. The CDR3 has 16 residues. Germline V lookup: CDR1 KGHSH, CDR2 LQKENI. The V gene lost 3 bases and the J gene lost 0 bases, with 13 bases spanning the gap. The CDR3 coding sequence is TGTGCCAGCTCACCCCAAGCCGCAGCTAGCACAGATACGCAGTATTTT. Encoded protein: CASSPQAAASTDTQYF.

V gene TRBV5-5 combines with J gene TRBJ1-3, with a possible D match to TRBD1 (5 bases). The V gene's germline CDR1 is SGHKS and CDR2 YYEKEE (reference sequence). V was pared by 1 base and J by 8 bases, with 10 bases between. The CDR3 loop spans 13 amino acids. DNA of the CDR3: TGTGCCAGCAGCTTGTCCCAGGGTGACACCATATATTTT. This encodes CASSLSQGDTIYF.

This rearrangement joins TRBV19 to TRBJ2-1; 8 bases map to TRBD2. The CDR3 totals 16 residues. Germline CDR1 reads LNHDA; CDR2 reads SQIVND (reference sequence). J gave up 0 bases and V 2 bases, and 3 bases lay outside the gene matches. CDR3 in DNA: TGTGCCAGTAGTATACTAGCGGGCACCTCCTACAATGAGCAGTTCTTC. Its protein is CASSILAGTSYNEQFF.

This clonotype was observed a few times. The CDR3 DNA reads as TGCGCCAGCAGCTCTCGGACAGGAGCAGGTGTAGAGACCCAGTACTTC. Protein: CASSSRTGAGVETQYF. The chain joins TRBV5-1 to TRBJ2-5, with 7 nucleotides matching TRBD1. CDR3 size: 16 residues. The V and J ends lost 3 bases and 4 bases, in that order; junction bases with no gene match: 12. CDR1 is SGHRS, CDR2 YFSETQ, per germline.

This clonotype was counted only a few times. This rearrangement joins TRBV5-1 to TRBJ2-2; no definite D call. CDR1 and CDR2 from the germline V gene are SGHRS and YFSETQ. V was pared by 5 bases and J by 5 bases, with 13 bases between. This CDR3 has 14 residues. The CDR3 reads CASRLGSETGELFF. For the CDR3, the DNA is TGCGCCAGCAGACTGGGGTCGGAGACCGGGGAGCTGTTTTTT.

This clonotype has ten or more counts. This chain uses TRBV24-1 with TRBJ2-1, with 9 bases fitting TRBD2. The CDR3 has 16 amino acids. Germline lookup yields CDR1 KGHDR and CDR2 SFDVKD. Germline trimming cut 4 bases from V and 6 bases from J; bases unmatched to any gene: 9. The DNA for the CDR3 is TGTGCCACCAGTGACCCCGGGACTAGCTGGGTCAATGAGCAGTTCTTC. This sequence encodes CATSDPGTSWVNEQFF.

V usage is TRBV28 and J usage is TRBJ1-5; D is ambiguous. Trimming took 6 bases from V and 1 from J, leaving 25 bases between them. In germline, CDR1 is MDHEN, CDR2 SYDVKM. The CDR3 length is 19 residues. The CDR3: CASRTPTKGPQASNQPQHF. The CDR3 nucleotides are TGTGCCAGCAGAACCCCGACCAAGGGCCCCCAGGCGAGCAATCAGCCCCAGCATTTT.

The V gene is TRBV24-1, the J gene TRBJ2-1; TRBD2 aligns across 7 bases. Trimming took 4 bases from V and 3 from J; bases not matched to a gene: 5. Germline lookup yields CDR1 KGHDR and CDR2 SFDVKD. The CDR3 is made up of 15 amino acids. The CDR3 spells CATSEPGLNYNEQFF. CDR3 sequence (DNA): TGTGCCACCAGTGAACCGGGACTAAACTACAATGAGCAGTTCTTC.

The chain recombines TRBV19 with TRBJ2-6; 10 nucleotides line up with TRBD1. V lost 8 bases and J lost 0; bases outside the gene matches: 16. This CDR3 has 20 amino acids. From germline, CDR1 is LNHDA and CDR2 SQIVND (reference sequence). The CDR3 DNA follows: TGTGCCAGTCTAAACCTCTTTCCGGGACAGGGGTCCTCTGGGGCCAACGTCCTGACTTTC. The encoded protein is CASLNLFPGQGSSGANVLTF.

This clonotype was counted at least ten times. The V and J genes are TRBV5-1 and TRBJ1-2; 9 nucleotides align to TRBD1. V was pared by 1 base and J by 6 bases, with 10 bases of the junction left unmatched. Per germline, CDR1 SGHRS and CDR2 YFSETQ. The CDR3 has 16 amino acids. The CDR3 sequence: CASSLTPWTGENGYTF. CDR3 nucleotides: TGCGCCAGCAGCTTGACTCCTTGGACAGGGGAGAATGGCTACACCTTC.

The chain joins TRBV11-2 to TRBJ2-5, with TRBD2 as a possible D gene (7 bases). The CDR3 sequence is 17 residues long. CDR1 and CDR2 from the germline V gene are SGHAT and FQNNGV. The V gene lost 1 base and the J gene lost 1 base, with 16 bases spanning the gap. DNA for the CDR3: TGTGCCAGCAGCTTAGTCGCGGGGGCGACACCCCAAGAGACCCAGTACTTC. This encodes CASSLVAGATPQETQYF.

The chain carries TRBV5-1 and TRBJ2-7; TRBD2 matches at 13 bases. Germline assignment: CDR1 SGHRS and CDR2 YFSETQ. The ends lost 3 bases at V and 2 bases at J; junction bases unmatched: 20. The CDR3 totals 21 residues. The CDR3 sequence: CASSSGTSGKTFATLPYEQYF. CDR3 coding DNA: TGCGCCAGCAGCTCGGGGACTAGCGGGAAGACTTTCGCAACGTTACCCTACGAGCAGTACTTC. The complete variable domain, with remaining parts taken from reference TRBV5-1 and TRBJ2-7, reads KAGVTQTPRYLIKTRGQQVTLSCSPISGHRSVSWYQQTPGQGLQFLFEYFSETQRNKGNFPGRFSGRQFSNSRSEMNVSTLELGDSALYLCASSSGTSGKTFATLPYEQYFGPGTRLTVT.

Comment on this clonotype: Possible read error: a much larger clone is one base away. The gene calls are TRBV28 and TRBJ2-7; weak D call: TRBD2 (7 bases). Germline loops: CDR1 MDHEN, CDR2 SYDVKM. The CDR3 contains 12 residues. As DNA, the CDR3 is TGTGCCAGCAGTTACAGGGACTACGGGCAGTACTTC. Its translation: CASSYRDYGQYF.

The chain carries TRBV7-3 and TRBJ2-2; 7 bases align to TRBD2. V dropped 5 bases and J dropped 5; count of bases not matched to a gene: 5. The germline V gene has CDR1 SGHTA and CDR2 FQGTGA. The CDR3 extends over 14 amino acids. CDR3: CASSGGEMTGELFF. In DNA, the CDR3 is TGTGCCAGCAGCGGGGGGGAGATGACCGGGGAGCTGTTTTTT.

This clonotype was counted ten times or more. The V gene is TRBV12-3 or TRBV12-4, the J gene TRBJ2-3; weak D call: TRBD2 (6 bases). Trimming left V 8 bases short and J 4 bases short, with 19 bases between. The CDR3 has 15 residues. The CDR3 here is CASQLGTPRSDTQYF. The CDR3 DNA reads as TGTGCCAGCCAACTCGGGACTCCGCGATCAGATACGCAGTATTTT.

This clonotype was picked up a small number of times. J is TRBJ2-1 and V is TRBV30; the match to TRBD2 covers 7 bases. CDR3 length equals 14 residues. V trimming: 3 bases; J trimming: 3 bases; junction bases outside the gene matches: 5. Germline assignment: CDR1 GTSNPN and CDR2 SVGIG (reference sequence). CDR3: CAWRPAGFYNEQFF. The CDR3, as DNA: TGTGCCTGGAGGCCAGCGGGGTTCTACAATGAGCAGTTCTTC.

This clonotype was picked up many times. The gene calls are TRBV2 and TRBJ2-3; possibly TRBD1 or TRBD2 for D (6 bases each). Trimming took off 2 bases at V and 2 bases at J, with 23 bases between the two ends. The germline CDR1 and CDR2 sequences are SNHLY and FYNNEI. The CDR3 sequence is 19 residues long. This CDR3 reads CASSERGRLAFGITDTQYF. CDR3 bases: TGTGCCAGCAGTGAAAGGGGGAGGCTAGCATTCGGGATCACAGATACGCAGTATTTT.

This clonotype was seen repeatedly, ten times or more. The chain links TRBV27 to TRBJ2-1, with D unresolved. CDR3 length: 12 residues. The germline V gene encodes CDR1 MNHEY and CDR2 SMNVEV (reference sequence). Deletions cut 3 bases from V and 4 bases from J, with 4 bases between. The CDR3 DNA reads TGTGCCAGCAGTTTCCTTTACAATGAGCAGTTCTTC. This sequence encodes CASSFLYNEQFF.

The rearrangement links TRBV11-2 to TRBJ2-7; D is ambiguous. Trimming cost V 6 bases and J 1 base, with 13 bases left between them. Germline CDR1 and CDR2: SGHAT and FQNNGV. The CDR3 runs to 14 residues. The CDR3 bases are TGTGCCAGCAGTCCAACCTCCTATTCCTACGAGCAGTACTTC. Translating gives CASSPTSYSYEQYF.